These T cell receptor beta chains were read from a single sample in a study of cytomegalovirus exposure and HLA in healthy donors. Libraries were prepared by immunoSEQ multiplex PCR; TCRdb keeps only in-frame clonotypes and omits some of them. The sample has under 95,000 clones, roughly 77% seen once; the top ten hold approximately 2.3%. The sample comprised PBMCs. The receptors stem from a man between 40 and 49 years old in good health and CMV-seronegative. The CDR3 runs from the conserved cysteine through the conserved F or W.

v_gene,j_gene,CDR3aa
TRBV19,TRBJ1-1,CASSLDGLMNTEAFF
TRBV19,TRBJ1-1,CASSIRGNTEAFF
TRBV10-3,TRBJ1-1,CAIGGQGYPAEAFF
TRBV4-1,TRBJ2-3,CASSPLGQYTDTQYF
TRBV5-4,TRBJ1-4,CASSSKARGEKLFF
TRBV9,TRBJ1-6,CASSVSTGDSPLHF
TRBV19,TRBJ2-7,CASSAGTGRGYEQYF
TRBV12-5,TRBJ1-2,CASGSAGLARYTF
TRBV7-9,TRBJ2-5,CASSGPGTSDGAGETQYF
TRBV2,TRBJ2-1,CASSTWSYNEQFF
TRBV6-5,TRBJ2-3,CASQNMNTQYF
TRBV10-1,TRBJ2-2,CASSGGSGTGELFF
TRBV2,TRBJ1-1,CASKTGYGTEAFF
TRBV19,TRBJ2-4,CASSTTGGAKNIQYF
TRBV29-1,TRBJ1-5,CSIGGDSNQPQHF
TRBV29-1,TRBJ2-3,CSATGLAGGLTDTQYF
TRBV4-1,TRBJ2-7,CASSQEHLVQIFHEQYF
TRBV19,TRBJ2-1,CASGQGGNNEQFF
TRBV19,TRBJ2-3,CASSISFASGGRLSTDTQYF
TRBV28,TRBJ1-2,CASSGNRGLPSYGYTF
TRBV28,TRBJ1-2,CASSFRQGVTF
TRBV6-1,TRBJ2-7,CASSDNAYEQYF
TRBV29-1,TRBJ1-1,CSAGGRGGGTEAFF
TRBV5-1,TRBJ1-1,CASSLILGGDTSHTEAFF
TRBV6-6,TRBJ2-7,CASSLLAGDSYEQYF
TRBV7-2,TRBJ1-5,CASSLGASSNQPQHF
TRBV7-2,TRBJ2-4,CASSFLRDIQYF
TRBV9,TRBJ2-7,CASSVGAGSESVGEQYF
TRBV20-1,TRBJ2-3,CSARRADTQYF
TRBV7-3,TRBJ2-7,CASSARPGVEAGEQYF
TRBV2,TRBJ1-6,CASSAVGGSPLHF
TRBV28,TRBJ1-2,CASRSISTGPAQNYGYTF
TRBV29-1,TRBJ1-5,CSVVVGGSNQPQHF
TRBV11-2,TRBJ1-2,CASSLTGTGINYGYTF
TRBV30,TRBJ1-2,CAWSPAGYYGYTF
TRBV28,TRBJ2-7,CASLGAGSVNEQYF
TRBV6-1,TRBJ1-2,CASTGYGYTF
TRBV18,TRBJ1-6,CASSSDRVESPLHF
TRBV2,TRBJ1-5,CASSEAGGGEGQPQHF
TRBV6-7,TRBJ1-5,CASRVRRPPYQPQHF
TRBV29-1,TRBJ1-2,CSVAGPSRNGYTF
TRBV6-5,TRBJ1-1,CASRRGFRTEAFF
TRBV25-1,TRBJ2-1,CASIEYNEQFF
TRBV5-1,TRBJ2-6,CATSQNTGETTGANVLTF
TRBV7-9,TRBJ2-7,CASRAANEQYF
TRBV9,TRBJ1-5,CASSTQGGNQPQHF
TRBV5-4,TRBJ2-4,CASSLASRRGLESKNIQYF
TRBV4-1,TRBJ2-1,CASSQSSGYNEQFF
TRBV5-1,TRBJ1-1,CASSSGLVGEAFF
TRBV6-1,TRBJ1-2,CASSIDSNYGYTF
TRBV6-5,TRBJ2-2,CASSMGPTNTGELFF
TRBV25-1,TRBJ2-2,CASSELPGVSTGELFF
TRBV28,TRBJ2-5,CASSPGLAGLETQYF
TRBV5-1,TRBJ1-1,CASSTQGQGTTEAFF